What follows are 4 T cell receptor beta chains derived from one specimen sequenced in a study of blood T cells in healthy people across ages. A second 7 to 11 cycle PCR used barcoded and J-beta primers. TCRdb recomputed calls from the 5' RACE reads with MiXCR, one row per CDR3 protein. The sample includes 1,100,000 or so distinct CDR3 sequences, 35% to 55% of them seen just once. The sequencing input was blood. These receptors were obtained from a woman in her fifties or sixties in good health.

There are many counts of this clonotype. V usage is TRBV2 and J usage is TRBJ2-3, with D uncertain. The CDR3 length is 14 residues. Trimming pared 6 bases from V and 0 bases from J, leaving 10 bases between. Germline CDR1 SNHLY, CDR2 FYNNEI. CDR3 in DNA: TGTGCCAGCAGGGGTACAGCTAGCACAGATACGCAGTATTTT. This gives the protein CASRGTASTDTQYF.

The chain couples TRBV20-1 to TRBJ1-5; possibly TRBD1 for D (6 bases). V dropped 0 bases and J dropped 2 bases, with 14 bases sitting between them. The germline gives CDR1 DFQATT, CDR2 SNEGSKA (reference sequence). The CDR3 spans 16 residues. This CDR3 is CSARDPAGAGNQPQHF. The CDR3 DNA sequence: TGCAGTGCTAGAGATCCGGCGGGGGCAGGCAATCAGCCCCAGCATTTT.

This CDR3 reads CASSEQGSNSPLHF. The CDR3 DNA sequence: TGTGCCAGCAGCGAGCAAGGGTCAAATTCACCCCTCCACTTT. This chain connects TRBV7-3 to TRBJ1-6; D is unclear. The germline CDR1 and CDR2 sequences are SGHTA and FQGTGA. The length of the CDR3 is 14 residues. The germline V and J ends were trimmed by 5 bases and 7 bases, with 12 bases remaining between them.

Only a few counts were recorded for this clonotype. The rearrangement uses TRBV5-6 and TRBJ2-3, with 8 bases matching TRBD2. Per germline, CDR1 SGHDT and CDR2 YYEEEE. The V gene end was trimmed by 1 base and the J gene end by 5 bases; junction bases not matched to a gene: 12. The CDR3 has 17 residues. This CDR3 is CASSLRGSGGHIDTQYF. The CDR3 DNA reads TGTGCCAGCAGCTTGAGAGGATCGGGAGGGCATATAGATACGCAGTATTTT.